This T cell receptor beta chain came from a study of T cell repertoires in cytomegalovirus infection. TCRdb passed the reads through MiXCR, listing each CDR3 protein once. The sample gives roughly 54,000 distinct CDR3 sequences, 33% of which show up once; around 70% is in the top ten. V gave up 8 bases and J gave up 1 base, with 14 bases separating them. CDR3 length: 13 residues. Per the germline V gene, CDR1 is DFQATT and CDR2 is SNEGSKA (reference sequence). For this clonotype: Its antigen is unknown.

The clonotype was recovered from a human donor in good health (CMV status not recorded). Some clones in this sample may be carry-over from other donors' samples. The chain joins TRBV20-1 to TRBJ1-2, with a tentative D call TRBD1 (5 bases). The source material was PBMCs, sequenced either directly or after in vitro stimulation (not recorded which). The CDR3 nucleotides read TGCAGTCGTACCCCCAGGGTTAACTATGGCTACACCTTC. Translating gives CSRTPRVNYGYTF.